The T cell receptor (beta chain) under discussion was sequenced for a study of cytomegalovirus exposure and HLA in healthy donors. Study as a whole: Earlier, 180 million or so T cells were analyzed, and about 100 million unique TCR beta sequences were found among them. Study conclusions and caveats: In vitro assays verified that a few CMV-associated chains recognized CMV antigens specifically.

Germline V gene data show CDR1 as SGHRS and CDR2 as YFSETQ. This CDR3 comprises 15 residues. The V end lost 4 bases, the J end lost 1 base, and 14 bases lay between the germline ends. The study ran its PCR with 60 Vbeta and 13 Jbeta primers. Assay: immunoSEQ multiplex PCR; the TCRdb copy retains only in-frame clones and omits some. The data contain around 190,000 clones, 70% to 85% of them singletons. Regarding this clone: Its antigen is not known. Within the sample, other DNA sequences also encode this same CDR3.

Sequenced input: PBMCs. The chain couples TRBV5-1 to TRBJ1-1, with D unclear. This sequence was found in a woman aged 35 to 49 in good health and CMV-seronegative. The CDR3 DNA sequence: TGCGCCAGCAGCCTGGCGGCAGGTCCGAACACTGAAGCTTTCTTT. Translation gives CASSLAAGPNTEAFF.